The text below deals with one T cell receptor beta chain. As processed by the authors: Nucleated cell number was recorded as an estimate derived from reference gene primer amplification. Sequencing was performed with immunoSEQ multiplex PCR; in TCRdb, only in-frame clones are kept and a portion is missing. Clone size and V and J calls were adopted from that table, with D and trimming inferred from the DNA. The data hold 70,000 to 95,000 clones, with 89% observed a single time. The data derive from a study of blood T cell repertoires in COVID-19. Looking at the study overall: The samples span acute and convalescent COVID-19 from the United States, Italy and Spain. T cells, B-cell-depleted T cells, or PBMCs supplied cDNA or gDNA.

This CDR3 contains 15 residues. Germline V gene data show CDR1 as SGDLS and CDR2 as YYNGEE. Unmatched junction bases numbered 9, after V lost 4 bases and J lost 7 bases. This clonotype was sampled from an elderly woman with active COVID-19. Sequenced material: peripheral blood. The rearrangement uses TRBV9 and TRBJ1-3, with TRBD1 matching 9 bases. For the CDR3, the DNA is TGTGCCAGCAGCCCCACGGGACAGGGAGGCAACACCATATATTTT. Protein product: CASSPTGQGGNTIYF.